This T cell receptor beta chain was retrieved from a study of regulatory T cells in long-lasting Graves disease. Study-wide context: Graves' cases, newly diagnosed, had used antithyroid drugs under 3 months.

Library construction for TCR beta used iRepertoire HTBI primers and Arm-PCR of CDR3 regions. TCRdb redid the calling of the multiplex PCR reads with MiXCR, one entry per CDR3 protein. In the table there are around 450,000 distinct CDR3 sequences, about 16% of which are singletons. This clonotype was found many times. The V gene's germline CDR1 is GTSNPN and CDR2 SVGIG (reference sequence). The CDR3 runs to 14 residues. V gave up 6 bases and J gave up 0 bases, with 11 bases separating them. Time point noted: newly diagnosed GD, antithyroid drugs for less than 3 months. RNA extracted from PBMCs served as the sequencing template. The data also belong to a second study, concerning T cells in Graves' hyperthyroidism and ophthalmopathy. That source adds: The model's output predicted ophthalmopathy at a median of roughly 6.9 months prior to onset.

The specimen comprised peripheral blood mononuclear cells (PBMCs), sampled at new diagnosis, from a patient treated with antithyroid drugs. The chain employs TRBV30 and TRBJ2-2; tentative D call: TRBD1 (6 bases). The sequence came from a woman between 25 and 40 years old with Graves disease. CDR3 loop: CACRRGTNTGELFF. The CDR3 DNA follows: TGTGCCTGCCGAAGGGGGACGAACACCGGGGAGCTGTTTTTT. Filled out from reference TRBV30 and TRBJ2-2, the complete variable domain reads SQTIHQWPATLVQPVGSPLSLECTVEGTSNPNLYWYRQAAGRGLQLLFYSVGIGQISSEVPQNLSASRPQDRQFILSSKKLLLSDSGFYLCACRRGTNTGELFFGEGSRLTVL.